A single sample gave rise to the 9 T cell receptor beta chains below, sequenced in a study of T cell responses to AZD1222 COVID-19 vaccine. Assay used: immunoSEQ multiplex PCR; TCRdb lists only in-frame clones, some missing. The table lists about 27,000 clones, approximately 92% of them singletons, with over 7% in the top ten. The sequences come from peripheral blood, collected 28 days after the second AZD1222 dose. These receptors came from an adult who received the AZD1222 COVID-19 vaccine.

This clone has just one count. The chain couples TRBV28 to TRBJ2-7, with TRBD2 matching over 9 bases. The junction had 11 bases not matched to a gene; V was cut back by 6 bases and J by 2 bases. This CDR3 comprises 16 residues. In germline, CDR1 is MDHEN, CDR2 SYDVKM. CDR3 bases: TGTGCCAGCAGCTTCTTAAGGACTAGCGTGCCCTACGAGCAGTACTTC. Residues: CASSFLRTSVPYEQYF.

This clone was seen once. The rearrangement links TRBV9 to TRBJ2-1; D not certain. The germline V and J ends were trimmed by 0 bases and 0 bases, with 4 bases remaining between them. CDR1 is SGDLS and CDR2 is YYNGEE in the germline V gene. There are 14 residues in the CDR3. This chain's CDR3 is CASSVDSSYNEQFF. The CDR3 DNA is TGTGCCAGCAGCGTAGACAGCTCCTACAATGAGCAGTTCTTC.

This chain connects TRBV6-5 to TRBJ1-5; 7 bases fit TRBD1. The CDR3 covers 15 residues. CDR1 and CDR2 (germline): MNHEY, SVGAGI. V dropped 6 bases and J dropped 6; count of bases not matched to a gene: 11. The CDR3 sequence is CASSLDREGGQPQHF. The CDR3 DNA sequence: TGTGCCAGCAGCCTCGACAGGGAAGGTGGTCAGCCCCAGCATTTT.

The V gene is TRBV7-2, the J gene TRBJ1-1; D is perhaps TRBD1 (6 bases). The germline gives CDR1 SGHTA, CDR2 FQGNSA. This CDR3 is 15 amino acids long. V was trimmed by 0 bases and J by 1 base, leaving 9 bases between them. CDR3 protein: CASSLARRGNTEAFF. In DNA form, the CDR3 reads TGTGCCAGCAGCTTAGCCCGCAGGGGGAACACTGAAGCTTTCTTT.

This rearrangement joins TRBV10-2 to TRBJ2-3; 8 bases match TRBD1. This CDR3 contains 15 residues. Trimming removed 6 bases from V and 1 base from J; junction bases left unmatched: 6. Germline-derived CDR1 and CDR2 are WSHSY and SAAADI. CDR3 amino acids: CASRRQDRGTDTQYF. The CDR3 DNA is TGCGCCAGCAGACGTCAGGACAGGGGCACAGATACGCAGTATTTT.

The rearrangement links TRBV20-1 to TRBJ2-1, with a tentative D call TRBD2 (5 bases). V lost 4 bases to trimming and J lost 10 bases, with 11 bases between them. The CDR3 is made up of 11 amino acids. Germline-derived CDR1 and CDR2 are DFQATT and SNEGSKA (reference sequence). The CDR3 here is CSAIRGYEQFF. In nucleotides, the CDR3 is TGCAGTGCTATTCGGGGTTACGAGCAGTTCTTC.

The chain couples TRBV6-5 to TRBJ2-1; 13 nucleotides line up with TRBD2. The CDR3 length is 15 residues. V lost 6 bases, J lost 5 bases, and 4 bases stayed unmatched. The germline CDR1 and CDR2 sequences are MNHEY and SVGAGI. CDR3: CASRRTSGGDNEQFF. Written as DNA, the CDR3 is TGTGCCAGCAGACGTACTAGCGGGGGGGACAATGAGCAGTTCTTC.

In its sample, this clone was seen once. The chain employs TRBV19 and TRBJ1-5, with D unresolved. Germline-derived CDR1 and CDR2 are LNHDA and SQIVND (reference sequence). This CDR3 has 13 residues. V gave up 5 bases and J gave up 6 bases, with 11 bases separating them. The CDR3 region is CASSSQAPQPQHF. As DNA, the CDR3 is TGTGCCAGTAGTTCCCAAGCTCCTCAGCCCCAGCATTTT.

The V gene is TRBV7-9, the J gene TRBJ1-2, with a weak D call TRBD1 (6 bases). This CDR3 has 15 residues. V was shortened by 6 bases and J by 5 bases, with 19 bases between the two germline ends. The germline gives CDR1 SEHNR, CDR2 FQNEAQ (reference sequence). DNA for the CDR3: TGTGCCAGCAGTAGGGGGGCCAGCCCGGCGTATGGCTACACCTTC. This translates into CASSRGASPAYGYTF. The full variable domain, with the rest looked up from reference TRBV7-9 and TRBJ1-2, is DTGVSQNPRHKITKRGQNVTFRCDPISEHNRLYWYRQTLGQGPEFLTYFQNEAQLEKSRLLSDRFSAERPKGSFSTLEIQRTEQGDSAMYLCASSRGASPAYGYTFGSGTRLTVV.